This TCR beta chain is drawn from a study of T cell changes during pregnancy in multiple sclerosis (dated 2019 in TCRdb). About the study as a whole: The study looked at changes in the T cell repertoire across pregnancy in women with multiple sclerosis.

With respect to this clone: What this receptor recognizes is not known. Base-call qualities are not available, and no considerably larger clone is one nucleotide away.

The library was made by the immunoSEQ multiplex PCR assay. This is the immuneACCESS table as TCRdb keeps it, with only in-frame sequences that have V and J called. A part of the clones is gone; compared with another copy, unresolved V genes explain less than half, and the rest is unexplained. The sample table records around 97,000 clones; approximately 90% of these occur just once. In total, the top ten clones hold under 0.85% of the sample. Source: peripheral blood, taken in the second trimester of pregnancy. The sequence was obtained from a female donor in good health, enrolled as a control in a pregnancy study.

CDR3 region: CASSLGAGGSGETQYF. The DNA reads TGTGCCAGCAGCTTGGGGGCGGGGGGCTCAGGGGAGACCCAGTACTTC. This chain joins TRBV7-6 to TRBJ2-5; 8 bases in the junction line up with TRBD2. Spanning cysteine to phenylalanine, the CDR3 consists of 16 amino acids. This entry keeps only the CDR3 DNA: 48 bases, framed from base 1. For CDR1 and CDR2, the germline V gene lists SGHVS and FNYEAQ. Ends trimmed: V by 3 bases, J by 5 bases; bases unmatched to a gene: 11.